The TCR beta chain described here comes from a study of shared clonotypes between healthy human individuals. V shed 5 bases, J shed 0 bases, and the junction held 4 bases outside the gene matches. Germline CDR1 KGHSH, CDR2 LQKENI. The CDR3 has 15 residues. The authors distributed each subset's genomic DNA evenly over several immunoSEQ plates. Authors' methods: Filtering differed since immunoSEQ provided only junctions, with no quality scores. Only in-frame clones appear in the TCRdb table, and some are missing; sequencing was by immunoSEQ multiplex PCR. The V and J calls and clone size were taken over from that table, and D and trimming were inferred from the DNA. The sample shows 2,500,000 or so clones, approximately 94% of them seen only once. Donors comprised healthy HIV-negative adults lacking recent acute infections or vaccinations. A split of CD4+ cells into CD45RA+ naive and CD45RA-negative memory subsets was performed.

The source material was naive CD4+ T cells from PBMCs. Regarding subset: CD45RA+ positively selected. The chain couples TRBV18 to TRBJ1-3; 7 bases map to TRBD1. The TCR was taken from a man aged 18 to 30 in good health. Some clones in this sample may be carry-over from other donors' samples. The CDR3 is CASSDGTASGNTIYF. CDR3 DNA sequence: TGTGCCAGCTCAGATGGGACAGCCTCTGGAAACACCATATATTTT.